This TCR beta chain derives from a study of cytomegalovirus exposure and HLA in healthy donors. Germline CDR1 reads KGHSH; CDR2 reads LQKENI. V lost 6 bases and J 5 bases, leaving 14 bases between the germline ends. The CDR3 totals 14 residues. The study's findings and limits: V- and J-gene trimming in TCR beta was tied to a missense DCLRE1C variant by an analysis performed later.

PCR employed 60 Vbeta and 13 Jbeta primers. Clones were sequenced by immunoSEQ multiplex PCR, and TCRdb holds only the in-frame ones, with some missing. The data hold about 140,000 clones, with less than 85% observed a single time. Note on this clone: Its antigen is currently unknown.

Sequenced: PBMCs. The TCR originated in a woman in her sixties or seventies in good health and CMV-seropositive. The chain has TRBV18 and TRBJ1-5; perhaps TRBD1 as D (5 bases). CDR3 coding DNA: TGTGCCAGCTCCCAAGGGGTCAGCGATCAGCCCCAGCATTTT. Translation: CASSQGVSDQPQHF.